The next 18 T cell receptor beta chains were all read from a single sample in a study of T cell responses to AZD1222 COVID-19 vaccine. Some clones are missing from TCRdb's copy, which holds only in-frame ones; the method was immunoSEQ multiplex PCR. The repertoire holds over 80,000 clones, with 80% to 90% as singletons. This sample comprised peripheral blood, obtained on day 0 of AZD1222 vaccination. These receptor sequences come from an adult in good health.

This clone has only a few counts. This chain joins TRBV25-1 and TRBJ2-5; D may correspond to TRBD1 or TRBD2 (6 bases each). The CDR3 spans 16 residues. The V gene's germline CDR1 is MGHDK and CDR2 SYGVNS. Trimming left V 5 bases short and J 1 base short, with 17 bases between. The CDR3 DNA sequence: TGTGCCAGCAGTTTTCCGGGGGCGGGCAGCCAAGAGACCCAGTACTTC. This sequence encodes CASSFPGAGSQETQYF. Full variable domain (missing parts from reference TRBV25-1 and TRBJ2-5): EADIYQTPRYLVIGTGKKITLECSQTMGHDKMYWYQQDPGMELHLIHYSYGVNSTEKGDLSSESTVSRIRTEHFPLTLESARPSHTSQYLCASSFPGAGSQETQYFGPGTRLLVL.

The chain recombines TRBV19 with TRBJ2-1, with TRBD1 matching 7 bases. Germline V gene data show CDR1 as LNHDA and CDR2 as SQIVND (reference sequence). This CDR3 is 15 amino acids long. The V and J ends lost 3 bases and 6 bases, in that order; junction bases with no gene match: 8. CDR3 residues: CASSIWKGAGNEQFF. The CDR3 nucleotides are TGTGCCAGTAGTATCTGGAAGGGGGCAGGCAATGAGCAGTTCTTC. Looking up the rest from reference TRBV19 and TRBJ2-1 gives the full variable domain: DGGITQSPKYLFRKEGQNVTLSCEQNLNHDAMYWYRQDPGQGLRLIYYSQIVNDFQKGDIAEGYSVSREKKESFPLTVTSAQKNPTAFYLCASSIWKGAGNEQFFGPGTRLTVL.

The chain couples TRBV12-3 or TRBV12-4 to TRBJ1-3; tentative D call: TRBD1 (5 bases). This CDR3 is 13 amino acids long. V shed 5 bases and J shed 6 bases, with 11 bases lying between them. The chain's CDR3 is CASSPGTQNTIYF. The CDR3 nucleotides read TGTGCCAGCAGTCCCGGGACTCAAAACACCATATATTTT.

This clone was observed a single time. This chain joins TRBV10-3 and TRBJ2-7, with unresolved D. This CDR3 region has 16 residues. Trimming removed 2 bases from V and 2 bases from J, with 16 bases in between. Germline assignment: CDR1 ENHRY and CDR2 SYGVKD. The CDR3 protein is CAISERGVKIAYEQYF. DNA for the CDR3: TGTGCCATCAGTGAGCGCGGAGTGAAAATTGCCTACGAGCAGTACTTC.

J is TRBJ2-7 and V is TRBV4-3; D gene unclear. Germline CDR1 is LGHNA and CDR2 is YSLEER. This CDR3 is 15 amino acids long. V was clipped by 0 bases and J by 0 bases, with 9 bases between them. CDR3 protein: CASSQDRPGSYEQYF. CDR3 bases: TGCGCCAGCAGCCAAGATCGTCCGGGCTCCTACGAGCAGTACTTC.

V is TRBV5-6 and J is TRBJ2-7; D gene uncertain. Trimming pared 2 bases from V and 0 bases from J, leaving 0 bases between. The CDR3 consists of 11 residues. CDR1 SGHDT and CDR2 YYEEEE come from the germline V gene. CDR3 DNA sequence: TGTGCCAGCAGCTTCTCCTACGAGCAGTACTTC. This translates into CASSFSYEQYF.

The chain recombines TRBV24-1 with TRBJ2-5; 11 positions agree with TRBD1. The CDR3 contains 16 residues. Germline CDR1 KGHDR, CDR2 SFDVKD. V trimming: 4 bases; J trimming: 5 bases; junction bases outside the gene matches: 8. The CDR3 sequence is CATSETGQGDSETQYF. In DNA form, the CDR3 reads TGTGCCACCAGTGAAACGGGACAGGGGGATAGTGAGACCCAGTACTTC.

This chain links TRBV19 with TRBJ2-1; 9 bases fit TRBD1. Germline V CDR1 and CDR2: LNHDA, SQIVND (reference sequence). This CDR3 has 16 residues. V gave up 5 bases and J gave up 7 bases; unmatched junction bases: 12. The CDR3 sequence is CASSPLDRGSWNEQFF. The DNA of the CDR3 is TGTGCCAGTAGTCCGCTCGACAGGGGGTCTTGGAATGAGCAGTTCTTC.

V is TRBV18 and J is TRBJ2-1, with 7 bases aligning to TRBD1. CDR3 size: 16 residues. CDR1 is KGHSH, CDR2 LQKENI, per germline. The V and J ends lost 6 bases and 4 bases, in that order; junction bases with no gene match: 12. CDR3 residues: CASSLTGQSFYNEQFF. The CDR3 DNA reads as TGTGCCAGCTCGCTTACGGGACAGAGCTTTTACAATGAGCAGTTCTTC. Supplemented by reference TRBV18 and TRBJ2-1, the full variable domain reads NAGVMQNPRHLVRRRGQEARLRCSPMKGHSHVYWYRQLPEEGLKFMVYLQKENIIDESGMPKERFSAEFPKEGPSILRIQQVVRGDSAAYFCASSLTGQSFYNEQFFGPGTRLTVL.

The chain couples TRBV4-1 to TRBJ2-7; 7 nucleotides agree with TRBD1. Trimming removed 4 bases from V and 3 bases from J; junction bases left unmatched: 12. Germline assignment: CDR1 MGHRA and CDR2 YSYEKL. CDR3 length equals 16 residues. The CDR3 DNA sequence: TGCGCCAGCAGCCCGGCCGGGACAGCTCGGGTCTACGAGCAGTACTTC. It specifies CASSPAGTARVYEQYF.

The V and J genes are TRBV27 and TRBJ1-1; D remains unclear. CDR1 MNHEY and CDR2 SMNVEV come from the germline V gene (reference sequence). The length of the CDR3 is 13 residues. V lost 2 bases and J 2 bases, leaving 6 bases between the germline ends. The DNA for the CDR3 is TGTGCCAGCAGTTTAGCCCGAAACACTGAAGCTTTCTTT. Translating it yields CASSLARNTEAFF.

This clone came up once. The chain carries TRBV3-1 (or the pseudogene TRBV3-2) and TRBJ2-7, with 9 positions matching TRBD1. The CDR3 is 14 residues long. Germline CDR1 LGHDT, CDR2 YNNKEL (reference sequence). Germline trimming cut 4 bases from V and 4 bases from J; bases unmatched to any gene: 5. The chain's CDR3 is CASSPGTGLYEQYF. Written as DNA, the CDR3 is TGTGCCAGCAGCCCCGGGACAGGGCTATACGAGCAGTACTTC.

Comments on this clone: The same CDR3 also results from other DNA sequences found in this sample. V is TRBV2 and J is TRBJ1-6; D might be TRBD1 (5 bases). Germline V gene lookup returns CDR1 SNHLY and CDR2 FYNNEI. The CDR3 runs to 13 residues. The V gene lost 3 bases and the J gene lost 5 bases, with 5 bases spanning the gap. The CDR3 sequence is CASSETDNSPLHF. As DNA, the CDR3 is TGTGCCAGCAGTGAGACAGATAATTCACCCCTCCACTTT.

This clone was seen only once. CDR3 nucleotide sequence: TGTGCCAGTAGTATAGGGCACGGATACTCTGGAAACACCATATATTTT. It translates to CASSIGHGYSGNTIYF. The chain couples TRBV19 to TRBJ1-3; D is unclear. Germline V CDR1 and CDR2: LNHDA, SQIVND (reference sequence). CDR3 size: 16 residues. Trimming stripped 1 base from V and 0 bases from J, with 10 bases between.

This clone was counted only a few times. The J gene is TRBJ2-5, the V gene TRBV28; 10 bases are shared with TRBD1. Germline loops: CDR1 MDHEN, CDR2 SYDVKM. CDR3 length equals 17 residues. The V gene end was trimmed by 3 bases and the J gene end by 0 bases; junction bases not matched to a gene: 7. The CDR3 DNA reads as TGTGCCAGCAGTTTCCCCTCGGACAGGGGGTACCAAGAGACCCAGTACTTC. Amino acid sequence: CASSFPSDRGYQETQYF.

The gene calls are TRBV6-1 and TRBJ2-5, with D hard to call. Germline CDR1 and CDR2: MNHNS and SASEGT. The CDR3 spans 13 residues. V was pared by 2 bases and J by 5 bases, with 9 bases between. CDR3 nucleotide sequence: TGTGCCAGCAGTGAACGGAACCGCGAGACCCAGTACTTC. Translating it yields CASSERNRETQYF.

The gene calls are TRBV3-1 (or the pseudogene TRBV3-2) and TRBJ2-7; D remains unclear. This CDR3 has 13 amino acids. V lost 1 base to trimming and J lost 5 bases, with 9 bases between them. The germline V gene has CDR1 LGHDT and CDR2 YNNKEL (reference sequence). This CDR3 is CASSQGVRNEQYF. CDR3 nucleotides: TGTGCCAGCAGCCAAGGAGTTAGGAACGAGCAGTACTTC.

The chain uses TRBV6-2 or TRBV6-3 and TRBJ1-5, with 11 positions matching TRBD1. Germline trimming cut 3 bases from V and 1 base from J; bases unmatched to any gene: 8. Per germline, CDR1 MNHEY and CDR2 SVGEGT. The CDR3 loop spans 18 amino acids. The CDR3 DNA reads TGTGCCAGCAGTTATAGCCGGGACAGGGGGATCAGCAATCAGCCCCAGCATTTT. Amino acids: CASSYSRDRGISNQPQHF.